These T cell receptor beta chains were read from a single sample in a study of blood T cell repertoires in COVID-19. The method was immunoSEQ multiplex PCR; TCRdb's version includes in-frame clones alone and lacks a portion of them. The sample contains 300,000 to 450,000 clones, over 75% of which appear only once. The sample consisted of PBMCs or T cells enriched from blood (not recorded which). These TCRs come from a man aged 40-49 years in a cohort exposed to, infected with or recovered from COVID-19 (not recorded which). Both conserved end residues are part of each CDR3. The D gene is left open where the match is weak. Clone size is stated in some rows and not others, as once, few, many or a class when expanded.

>TRBJ2-1|TRBD2|TRBV5-1|16|NA
CASSLLSGGRRDEQFF
TGCGCCAGCAGCTTGTTGAGCGGCGGGAGACGAGATGAGCAGTTCTTC
>TRBJ1-2|NA|TRBV29-1|11|NA
CSAKSVFGYTF
TGCAGCGCAAAGTCGGTATTTGGCTACACCTTC
>TRBJ1-6|TRBD1|TRBV12-5|16|NA
CASGYAPGTGNSPLHF
TGTGCTAGTGGTTACGCCCCCGGGACAGGGAATTCACCCCTCCACTTT
>TRBJ2-7|NA|TRBV6-5|14|NA
CASRQDSYSYEQYF
TGTGCCAGCAGACAGGATTCCTACTCCTACGAGCAGTACTTC
>TRBJ1-5|NA|TRBV6-1|16|NA
CASSEIGGAWNQPQHF
TGTGCCAGCAGTGAAATTGGGGGCGCGTGGAATCAGCCCCAGCATTTT
>TRBJ1-1|NA|TRBV28|12|few
CATTTANTEAFF
TGTGCCACCACAACCGCAAACACTGAAGCTTTCTTT
>TRBJ1-2|TRBD1|TRBV19|16|NA
CASSPVGGGAGYGYTF
TGTGCCAGTAGTCCAGTAGGGGGCGGGGCCGGCTATGGCTACACCTTC
>TRBJ2-1|TRBD2|TRBV7-8|17|NA
CASSLALAGVGYNEQFF
TGTGCCAGCAGCTTAGCCCTAGCGGGAGTAGGCTACAATGAGCAGTTCTTC
>TRBJ2-6|NA|TRBV7-5|20|NA
CVRSSKTSGKPNSGANVLTF
TGTGTCAGAAGCTCCAAGACTAGCGGGAAACCAAATTCTGGGGCCAACGTCCTGACTTTC
>TRBJ1-1|NA|TRBV6-5|12|NA
CASSLTGTEAFF
TGTGCCAGCAGTCTTACAGGGACTGAAGCTTTCTTT
>TRBJ1-6|NA|TRBV3-1/TRBV3-2|15|NA
CASSQDSGYNSPLHF
TGTGCCAGCAGCCAAGATAGCGGGTATAATTCACCCCTCCACTTT
>TRBJ1-1|NA|TRBV24-1|13|NA
CATRDTENTEAFF
TGTGCCACCCGGGACACGGAGAACACTGAAGCTTTCTTT
>TRBJ1-4|NA|TRBV7-2|15|few
CASSFNLGTNEKLFF
TGTGCCAGCAGCTTTAACCTCGGAACTAATGAAAAACTGTTTTTT
>TRBJ1-1|NA|TRBV30|14|NA
CAWSSIIGRTEAFF
TGTGCCTGGAGCTCTATCATAGGTAGGACAGAAGCTTTCTTT
>TRBJ1-1|NA|TRBV5-6|14|NA
CASSHRRGNTEAFF
TGTGCCAGCAGTCACAGGAGGGGGAACACTGAAGCTTTCTTT
>TRBJ2-3|NA|TRBV5-1|15|NA
CASSLTGSVTDTQYF
TGCGCCAGCAGCTTGACAGGGTCGGTCACAGATACGCAGTATTTT
>TRBJ2-2|NA|TRBV19|16|once
CASLEVIKQGGGELFF
TGTGCCAGTCTCGAAGTAATAAAACAGGGTGGCGGGGAGCTGTTTTTT
>TRBJ2-3|NA|TRBV7-3|15|NA
CASSQGRTTTDTQYF
TGTGCCAGCAGCCAGGGACGGACTACCACAGATACGCAGTATTTT
>TRBJ1-1|TRBD1|TRBV3-1/TRBV3-2|12|NA
CASSQLQGVAFF
TGTGCCAGCAGCCAATTACAGGGGGTGGCTTTCTTT
>TRBJ1-1|NA|TRBV11-3|13|NA
CASSLARNTEAFF
TGTGCCAGCAGCTTAGCCAGGAACACTGAAGCTTTCTTT
>TRBJ2-2|NA|TRBV11-2|15|NA
CASSLTLASTGELFF
TGTGCCAGCAGCTTAACACTAGCCTCCACCGGGGAGCTGTTTTTT
>TRBJ2-7|NA|TRBV5-3|15|NA
CARSLVGQGSYEQYF
TGTGCCAGAAGCTTGGTGGGTCAGGGCTCCTACGAGCAGTACTTC
>TRBJ2-5|TRBD2|TRBV24-1|13|NA
CATSEHGRGAQYF
TGTGCCACCAGTGAGCACGGGAGGGGGGCCCAGTACTTC
>TRBJ2-7|NA|TRBV5-1|15|once
CASSQDSSSSYEQYF
TGCGCCAGCAGCCAGGACAGTTCCTCCTCCTACGAGCAGTACTTC
>TRBJ1-4|NA|TRBV6-5|14|once
CASSYSGGSEKLFF
TGTGCCAGCAGTTACTCCGGAGGTAGTGAAAAACTGTTTTTT
>TRBJ2-7|NA|TRBV14|15|few
CASSLQGGPTYEQYF
TGTGCCAGCAGCCTCCAGGGGGGACCTACCTACGAGCAGTACTTC
>TRBJ2-1|TRBD1|TRBV18|16|NA
CASSRDRGLLGNEQFF
TGTGCCAGCTCTCGAGACAGGGGGCTTTTGGGCAATGAGCAGTTCTTC
>TRBJ1-1|NA|TRBV4-1|13|few
CASSLNREGEAFF
TGCGCCAGCAGCCTCAACAGGGAGGGTGAAGCTTTCTTT
>TRBJ2-2|TRBD2|TRBV3-1/TRBV3-2|15|NA
CASSQALTSVGELFF
TGTGCCAGCAGCCAAGCCCTGACTAGCGTCGGGGAGCTGTTTTTT
>TRBJ2-4|NA|TRBV11-2|13|NA
CASSLGGFDIQYF
TGTGCCAGCAGCTTAGGCGGGTTCGACATTCAGTACTTC
>TRBJ1-2|NA|TRBV4-1|15|NA
CASSQEVQGLSGYTF
TGCGCCAGCAGCCAAGAAGTGCAGGGTTTAAGTGGCTACACCTTC
>TRBJ2-3|NA|TRBV12-3/TRBV12-4|10|NA
CASSSDTQYF
TGTGCCAGCAGTTCGGATACGCAGTATTTT
>TRBJ1-2|NA|TRBV28|11|NA
CASSLQYGYTF
TGTGCCAGCAGTTTACAGTATGGCTACACCTTC
>TRBJ2-7|TRBD2|TRBV10-2|15|NA
CASRLGTSGTYEQYF
TGCGCCAGCAGACTCGGGACTAGCGGAACCTACGAGCAGTACTTC
>TRBJ1-2|TRBD1|TRBV5-1|12|NA
CASSERDSGYTF
TGCGCCAGCAGCGAAAGGGACAGTGGCTACACCTTC
>TRBJ2-3|NA|TRBV3-1/TRBV3-2|14|NA
CASTTGPSTDTQYF
TGTGCCAGCACCACAGGGCCCAGCACAGATACGCAGTATTTT
>TRBJ2-5|TRBD2|TRBV19|18|NA
CASSIIWTSGRKQETQYF
TGTGCCAGTAGTATAATCTGGACTAGCGGGAGGAAGCAAGAGACCCAGTACTTC
>TRBJ2-2|NA|TRBV28|14|NA
CASRGMANTGELFF
TGTGCCAGCCGCGGAATGGCGAACACCGGGGAGCTGTTTTTT
>TRBJ1-3|NA|TRBV15|15|few
CATSRGAGERNTIYF
TGTGCCACCAGCAGAGGTGCAGGCGAGCGAAACACCATATATTTT
>TRBJ2-7|NA|TRBV7-6|12|once
CASSSTPDGTHF
TGTGCCAGCAGCTCGACACCCGACGGCACCCACTTC
>TRBJ1-2|TRBD1|TRBV15|15|NA
CATSRVTGGGYGYTF
TGTGCCACCAGCAGAGTAACAGGGGGCGGTTATGGCTACACCTTC
>TRBJ2-7|TRBD1|TRBV5-4|14|NA
CASSTGQGTVEQYF
TGTGCCAGCAGCACGGGACAGGGAACGGTCGAGCAGTACTTC
>TRBJ2-1|TRBD2|TRBV11-1|15|NA
CASSPQERETHEQFF
TGTGCCAGCAGCCCACAGGAGCGGGAGACCCATGAGCAGTTCTTC
>TRBJ1-2|NA|TRBV28|13|NA
CASSLADRYGYTF
TGTGCCAGCAGTTTAGCGGATCGCTATGGCTACACCTTC
>TRBJ1-2|NA|TRBV30|12|NA
CAWRTVNYGYTF
TGTGCCTGGAGGACTGTGAATTACGGCTACACCTTC
>TRBJ2-1|TRBD2|TRBV7-9|15|NA
CASSPRPSGSYEQFF
TGTGCCAGCAGCCCTCGGCCTAGCGGGAGTTATGAGCAGTTCTTC
>TRBJ1-1|TRBD1|TRBV7-8|15|NA
CASSTKGQQNTEAFF
TGTGCCAGCAGCACCAAGGGACAGCAGAACACTGAAGCTTTCTTT
>TRBJ2-7|NA|TRBV30|12|NA
CAWSTQQGPQYF
TGTGCCTGGAGTACTCAGCAGGGGCCACAGTACTTC
>TRBJ2-5|NA|TRBV10-3|12|NA
CAISPGQETQYF
TGTGCCATCAGCCCCGGACAGGAGACCCAGTACTTC
>TRBJ1-6|NA|TRBV28|12|NA
CASNSYNSPLHF
TGTGCCAGTAACAGTTATAATTCACCCCTCCACTTT
>TRBJ1-3|NA|TRBV9|15|once
CASSVGPGSGNTIYF
TGTGCCAGCAGCGTAGGCCCGGGCTCTGGAAACACCATATATTTT
>TRBJ1-6|NA|TRBV7-9|15|NA
CASSFQGTPNSPLHF
TGTGCCAGCAGCTTTCAGGGGACACCCAATTCACCCCTCCACTTT
>TRBJ1-1|NA|TRBV5-1|17|NA
CASSLQGPGGLGTEAFF
TGCGCCAGCAGCTTGCAGGGTCCGGGGGGATTGGGCACTGAAGCTTTCTTT